The entry below gives a single T cell receptor (beta chain) sequence along with its context. V was cut by 4 bases and J by 4 bases, with 15 bases left in between. The germline V gene has CDR1 SGHRS and CDR2 YFSETQ. CDR3 size: 14 residues. The data were obtained in a study of blood T cell repertoires in COVID-19. Across the whole study: The origin of the acute and convalescent COVID-19 samples was the United States, Italy and Spain.

Per the original data handling: Reference gene primer amplification gave estimated nucleated cell counts. This table comes from immunoSEQ multiplex PCR, and its TCRdb copy is limited to in-frame clones, with some not included. D and trimming come from the DNA, and the V and J calls and clone size come from that table. Among around 190,000 clones listed, roughly nine tenths were seen once. The gene calls are TRBV5-1 and TRBJ2-7; tentatively, D is TRBD2 (7 bases). The sequence came from a man younger than 35 who had recovered from COVID-19. Sequenced material: peripheral blood. This chain's CDR3 is CASSGGAPSYEQYF. CDR3 coding DNA: TGCGCCAGCAGCGGGGGGGCCCCATCATACGAGCAGTACTTC. Filled out from reference TRBV5-1 and TRBJ2-7, the complete variable domain reads KAGVTQTPRYLIKTRGQQVTLSCSPISGHRSVSWYQQTPGQGLQFLFEYFSETQRNKGNFPGRFSGRQFSNSRSEMNVSTLELGDSALYLCASSGGAPSYEQYFGPGTRLTVT.